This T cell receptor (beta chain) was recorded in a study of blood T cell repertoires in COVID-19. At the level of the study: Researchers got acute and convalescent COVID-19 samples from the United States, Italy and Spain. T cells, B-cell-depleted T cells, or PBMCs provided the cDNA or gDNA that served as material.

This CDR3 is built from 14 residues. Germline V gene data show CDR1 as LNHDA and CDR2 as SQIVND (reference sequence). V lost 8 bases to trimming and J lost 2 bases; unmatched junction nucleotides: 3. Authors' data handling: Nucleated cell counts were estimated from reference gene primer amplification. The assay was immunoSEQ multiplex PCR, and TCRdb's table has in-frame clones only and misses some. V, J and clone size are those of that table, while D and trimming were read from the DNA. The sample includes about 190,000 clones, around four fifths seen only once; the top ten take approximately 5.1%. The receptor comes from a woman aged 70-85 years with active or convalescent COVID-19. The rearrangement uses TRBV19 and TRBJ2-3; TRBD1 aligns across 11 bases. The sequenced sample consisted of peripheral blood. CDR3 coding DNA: TGTGCCAGTGGGGACAGGGGGGCCACAGATACGCAGTATTTT. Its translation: CASGDRGATDTQYF.